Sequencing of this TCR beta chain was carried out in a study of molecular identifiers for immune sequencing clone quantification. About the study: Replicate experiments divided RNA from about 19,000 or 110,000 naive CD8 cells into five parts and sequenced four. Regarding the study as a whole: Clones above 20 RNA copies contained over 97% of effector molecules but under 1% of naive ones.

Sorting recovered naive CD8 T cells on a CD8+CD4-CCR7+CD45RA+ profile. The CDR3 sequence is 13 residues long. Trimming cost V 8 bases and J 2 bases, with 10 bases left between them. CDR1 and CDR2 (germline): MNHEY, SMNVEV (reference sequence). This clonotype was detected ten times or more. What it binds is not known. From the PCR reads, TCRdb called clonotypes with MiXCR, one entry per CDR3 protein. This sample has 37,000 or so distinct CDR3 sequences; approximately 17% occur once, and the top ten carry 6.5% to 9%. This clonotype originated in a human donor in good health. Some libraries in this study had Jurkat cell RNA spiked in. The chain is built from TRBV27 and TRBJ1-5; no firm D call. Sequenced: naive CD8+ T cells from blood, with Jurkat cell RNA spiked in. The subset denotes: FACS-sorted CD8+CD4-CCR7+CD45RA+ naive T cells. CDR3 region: CASSVRGNQPQHF. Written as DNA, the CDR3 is TGTGCCAGCTCAGTTAGGGGCAATCAGCCCCAGCATTTT.